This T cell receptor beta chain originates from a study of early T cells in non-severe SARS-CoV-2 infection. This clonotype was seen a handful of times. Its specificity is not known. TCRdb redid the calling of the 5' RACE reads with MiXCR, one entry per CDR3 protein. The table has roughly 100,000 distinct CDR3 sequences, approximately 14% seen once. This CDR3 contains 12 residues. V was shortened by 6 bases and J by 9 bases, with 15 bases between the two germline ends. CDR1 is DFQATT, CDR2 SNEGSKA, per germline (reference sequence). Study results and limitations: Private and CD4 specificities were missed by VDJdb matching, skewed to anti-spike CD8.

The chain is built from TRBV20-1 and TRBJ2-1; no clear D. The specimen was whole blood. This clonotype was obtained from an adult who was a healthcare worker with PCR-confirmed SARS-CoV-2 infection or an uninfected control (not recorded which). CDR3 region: CSAAFGVAEQFF. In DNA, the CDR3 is TGCAGTGCAGCTTTCGGTGTGGCTGAGCAGTTCTTC.